The 23 T cell receptor beta chains below were found in one sample sequenced in a study of blood T cells in healthy people across ages. Alongside a J-beta primer mix, a sample-barcoded 5' primer served in a second PCR lasting about 7 to 12 cycles. One entry per CDR3 protein, called by TCRdb with MiXCR from the 5' RACE reads. The profile covers roughly 800,000 distinct CDR3 sequences, with about 62% appearing a single time and 22% taken by the ten largest. Sequencing was done on a sample of blood. The source is a man aged 25-45 years in good health.

The V call is TRBV15, the J call TRBJ2-4; D is ambiguous. The J call may be faulty, since TRBJ2-7 better matches the DNA end. Germline-derived CDR1 and CDR2 are LNHNV and YYDKDF (reference sequence). The CDR3 runs to 14 residues. In DNA, the CDR3 is TGTGCCACCAGCATCGGGTCGAGGAGCTACGAGCAGTACTTC. This codes for CATSIGSRSYEQYF.

The sample holds a few counts of this clonotype. The CDR3 protein is CASSQAGGHEQFF. The CDR3 DNA follows: TGTGCCAGCAGCCAAGCGGGTGGGCATGAGCAGTTCTTC. The rearrangement joins TRBV4-2 to TRBJ2-1; D call uncertain. This CDR3 comprises 13 residues. The V gene lost 1 base and the J gene lost 8 bases, with 9 bases spanning the gap. Germline CDR1 and CDR2: LGHNA and YNFKEQ.

Concerning this clonotype itself: This may be a read error, as it is one base from a much larger clone. The chain has TRBV29-1 and TRBJ2-5; TRBD2 agrees at 9 bases. CDR1 and CDR2 (germline): SQVTM, ANQGSEA. The CDR3 has 14 residues. V gave up 2 bases and J gave up 11 bases; unmatched junction bases: 12. CDR3 DNA: TGCAGCGTTGAACAGACTAGCGGCCACAATGAGCAGTACTTC. Residues: CSVEQTSGHNEQYF.

The chain's CDR3 is CASREQGAVFSPLHF. CDR3 sequence (DNA): TGCGCCAGCAGAGAACAGGGGGCCGTTTTTTCACCCCTCCACTTT. The chain links TRBV5-1 to TRBJ1-6, with 9 bases that match TRBD1. V was clipped by 5 bases and J by 9 bases; unmatched bases: 9. In germline, CDR1 is SGHRS, CDR2 YFSETQ. The CDR3 spans 15 residues.

This rearrangement joins TRBV7-9 to TRBJ2-3; maybe TRBD1 (5 bases). The V gene lost 0 bases and the J gene lost 4 bases, with 14 bases spanning the gap. The CDR3 consists of 16 residues. Germline V CDR1 and CDR2: SEHNR, FQNEAQ (reference sequence). The DNA for the CDR3 is TGTGCCAGCAGCTTAGCGGGGCTAGGGCAAGCAGATACGCAGTATTTT. The encoded protein is CASSLAGLGQADTQYF.

This clonotype was seen only a few times. The chain links TRBV7-2 to TRBJ2-7; D is perhaps TRBD2 (5 bases). Trimming stripped 8 bases from V and 1 base from J, with 15 bases between. The germline gives CDR1 SGHTA, CDR2 FQGNSA. The CDR3 is 14 residues long. The CDR3 loop reads CASGRISDSYEQYF. The CDR3 coding sequence is TGTGCCAGCGGCCGGATTAGCGATTCCTACGAGCAGTACTTC. Complete variable domain (other parts from reference TRBV7-2 and TRBJ2-7): GAGVSQSPSNKVTEKGKDVELRCDPISGHTALYWYRQSLGQGLEFLIYFQGNSAPDKSGLPSDRFSAERTGGSVSTLTIQRTQQEDSAVYLCASGRISDSYEQYFGPGTRLTVT.

CDR3 DNA sequence: TGTGCCAGCAGTGATGAGTTTTCACCCCTCCACTTT. Protein product: CASSDEFSPLHF. The chain recombines TRBV2 with TRBJ1-6; no firm D call. Per germline, CDR1 SNHLY and CDR2 FYNNEI. The CDR3 runs to 12 residues. V shed 3 bases and J shed 9 bases, with 6 bases lying between them.

The chain has TRBV7-3 and TRBJ2-3, with a tentative D call TRBD2 (5 bases). Per germline, CDR1 SGHTA and CDR2 FQGTGA. The CDR3 length is 15 residues. The V end lost 3 bases, the J end lost 2 bases, and 12 bases lay between the germline ends. The CDR3 DNA follows: TGTGCCAGCAGCTTTTCAGGACTTTTCACAGATACGCAGTATTTT. It is translated as CASSFSGLFTDTQYF.

Only a few counts were recorded for this clonotype. V gene TRBV5-4 combines with J gene TRBJ2-5; 13 nucleotides line up with TRBD2. The junction had 24 bases not matched to a gene; V was cut back by 2 bases and J by 2 bases. This CDR3 has 23 amino acids. CDR1 is SGHNT and CDR2 is YYREEE in the germline V gene (reference sequence). The CDR3 DNA reads TGTGCCAGCAGCTTTCCCACGCACCCACAACAGAGACTAGCGGGAGGACGACAAGAGACCCAGTACTTC. Its translation: CASSFPTHPQQRLAGGRQETQYF.

J is TRBJ2-5 and V is TRBV4-3, with D tentatively TRBD1 (5 bases). From germline, CDR1 is LGHNA and CDR2 YSLEER. The CDR3 extends over 16 amino acids. V lost 1 base and J 5 bases, leaving 17 bases between the germline ends. The CDR3: CASSQGMGGSGETQYF. In DNA, the CDR3 is TGCGCCAGCAGCCAAGGAATGGGCGGATCAGGGGAGACCCAGTACTTC.

The chain has TRBV4-1 and TRBJ2-1; D gene uncertain. Germline V gene lookup returns CDR1 MGHRA and CDR2 YSYEKL. CDR3 size: 15 residues. V lost 3 bases and J lost 2, with 11 bases in between. In nucleotides, the CDR3 is TGCGCCAGCAGCCAGGATGATGGGGCCTACAATGAGCAGTTCTTC. This encodes CASSQDDGAYNEQFF.

The chain recombines TRBV20-1 with TRBJ2-1; the match to TRBD2 covers 9 bases. In germline, CDR1 is DFQATT, CDR2 SNEGSKA (reference sequence). The CDR3 covers 16 residues. After removal of 0 bases from V and 7 bases from J, the junction contained 10 bases not matched to a gene. This chain's CDR3 is CSARDVAGGPQNEQFF. The CDR3 DNA reads as TGCAGTGCTAGAGATGTCGCGGGGGGGCCTCAAAATGAGCAGTTCTTC.

J is TRBJ2-2 and V is TRBV6-6; D is undetermined. Per the germline V gene, CDR1 is MNHNY and CDR2 is SVGAGI (reference sequence). V was clipped by 7 bases and J by 9 bases, with 12 bases between them. The CDR3 is made up of 12 amino acids. The CDR3 loop reads CASKGDPWELFF. The DNA of the CDR3 is TGTGCCAGCAAAGGTGACCCCTGGGAGCTGTTTTTT.

V gene TRBV30 combines with J gene TRBJ2-1; D is unclear. Germline CDR1 and CDR2: GTSNPN and SVGIG (reference sequence). This CDR3 is 10 amino acids long. V shed 4 bases and J shed 7 bases, with 5 bases lying between them. The CDR3 reads CAWKGNEQFF. The CDR3 bases are TGTGCCTGGAAGGGAAATGAGCAGTTCTTC.

The table lists this clonotype with a few counts. For the CDR3, the DNA is TGTGCCAGCAGTTACTCGTCGGCGTCTGGGGCCAACGTCCTGACTTTC. Translated: CASSYSSASGANVLTF. The V and J genes are TRBV6-5 and TRBJ2-6; D is unresolved. V lost 0 bases, J lost 1 base, and 7 bases lay in between. The CDR3 has 16 residues. The germline V gene encodes CDR1 MNHEY and CDR2 SVGAGI.

The CDR3 reads CASSLMGSGGGYSWTDTQYF. The CDR3 DNA reads TGTGCCAGCAGCTTAATGGGCTCCGGGGGAGGGTACTCCTGGACAGATACGCAGTATTTT. V gene TRBV7-2 combines with J gene TRBJ2-3; 7 positions agree with TRBD2. The germline CDR1 and CDR2 sequences are SGHTA and FQGNSA. This CDR3 spans 20 amino acids. The J segment lost 3 bases and the V segment lost 2 bases, leaving 20 bases of the junction unmatched.

The rearrangement joins TRBV15 to TRBJ2-7; 8 bases match TRBD2. Unmatched junction bases numbered 9, after V lost 3 bases and J lost 2 bases. The CDR3 extends over 16 amino acids. The germline V gene has CDR1 LNHNV and CDR2 YYDKDF (reference sequence). The CDR3 protein is CATSSATSGRTYEQYF. The CDR3 DNA follows: TGTGCCACCAGCAGCGCTACTAGCGGACGAACCTACGAGCAGTACTTC.

The chain links TRBV15 to TRBJ2-3; tentative D call: TRBD2 (6 bases). Between the trimmed V and J ends, which lost 3 bases and 0 bases, there was a span of 19 bases. CDR1 is LNHNV, CDR2 YYDKDF, per germline (reference sequence). This CDR3 is 18 amino acids long. The CDR3 DNA follows: TGTGCCACCAGCAGGTTGCGGGGTAGCGTCTCTAGCACAGATACGCAGTATTTT. Its translation is CATSRLRGSVSSTDTQYF.

This clonotype has more than one count but fewer than ten. This chain connects TRBV4-3 to TRBJ2-7, with TRBD1 identical over 8 bases. The CDR3 spans 14 residues. With 3 bases clipped from V and 6 bases from J, the junction kept 7 bases outside the gene matches. Germline-derived CDR1 and CDR2 are LGHNA and YSLEER. CDR3 amino acids: CASSQRDRHSEQYF. In nucleotides, the CDR3 is TGCGCCAGCAGCCAGAGGGACAGGCACTCCGAGCAGTACTTC.

The chain recombines TRBV4-3 with TRBJ2-6, with D unclear. Germline CDR1 reads LGHNA; CDR2 reads YSLEER. Trimming took 0 bases from V and 0 from J, leaving 12 bases between them. CDR3 length: 18 amino acids. The CDR3 sequence: CASSQESPSGSGANVLTF. CDR3 nucleotide sequence: TGCGCCAGCAGCCAAGAATCCCCGTCCGGCTCTGGGGCCAACGTCCTGACTTTC.

CDR3 sequence: CATSMGGGGLGEQFF. The CDR3 DNA is TGTGCCACCAGTATGGGTGGCGGGGGATTGGGTGAGCAGTTCTTC. V is TRBV24-1 and J is TRBJ2-1; 7 nucleotides line up with TRBD2. The CDR3 is made up of 15 amino acids. Losses at the gene ends were 6 bases for V and 9 bases for J; bases not matched to a gene: 13. Germline V CDR1 and CDR2: KGHDR, SFDVKD.

V gene TRBV4-1 combines with J gene TRBJ2-3; D possibly corresponds to TRBD1 (5 bases). This CDR3 has 15 residues. Trimming removed 8 bases from V and 4 bases from J, with 19 bases in between. Germline V gene lookup returns CDR1 MGHRA and CDR2 YSYEKL. The CDR3 bases are TGCGCCAGCGGGCCCCAAGGGGAAGGTGCAGATACGCAGTATTTT. This translates into CASGPQGEGADTQYF.

A few counts support this clonotype. This CDR3 reads CASSPSFSGRHTDTQYF. CDR3 DNA: TGTGCCAGCAGCCCCTCCTTCAGCGGGAGGCACACAGATACGCAGTATTTT. The chain combines TRBV3-1 with TRBJ2-3; 9 bases match TRBD2. The ends lost 4 bases at V and 2 bases at J; junction bases unmatched: 10. Looked up from germline, CDR1 is LGHDT and CDR2 is YNNKEL (reference sequence). The CDR3 is made up of 17 amino acids.